A selection of T cell receptor beta chains follows, all from one sample in a study of blood T cell repertoires in COVID-19. Using immunoSEQ multiplex PCR, the repertoire was profiled, and TCRdb retains in-frame clones only, with some absent. This table has about 230,000 clones, about 91% appearing once. Sequencing was carried out using PBMCs or T cells enriched from blood (not recorded which). The receptor set was obtained from a woman in her thirties or forties with acute COVID-19. Each CDR3 is given with its conserved first and last residue. The D gene is left open where the match is weak. Some rows mark clone size as missing; the rest say once, few, many or name a class of expanded clone.

.,.,TRBV6-5,TRBJ1-2,TGTGCCAGCACAGTTCTCTATGGCTACACCTTC,CASTVLYGYTF
.,TRBD1,TRBV4-1,TRBJ1-1,TGCGCCAGCAGCCAAAGGACAGGGCCGAACACTGAAGCTTTCTTT,CASSQRTGPNTEAFF
.,.,TRBV3-1/TRBV3-2,TRBJ2-2,TGTGCCAGCAGCCAATTGTGGGGCTGCACCCCTTGGGGTCTACATCCTCCTAACACCGGGGAGCTGTTTTTT,CASSQLWGCTPWGLHPPNTGELFF
.,.,TRBV5-5,TRBJ1-1,TGTGCCAGCAGCTTGGCAGGGAACACTGAAGCTTTCTTT,CASSLAGNTEAFF
.,TRBD1,TRBV29-1,TRBJ1-1,TGCAGCGCTAGGGACAGGGAAGGGACTGAAGCTTTCTTT,CSARDREGTEAFF
.,.,TRBV7-9,TRBJ1-1,TGTGCCAGCAGCTCAACAGGTAACACTGAAGCTTTCTTT,CASSSTGNTEAFF
.,TRBD1,TRBV12-5,TRBJ1-5,TGTGCTAGTGGTTTGTCAGGGGGCGATCAGCCCCAGCATTTT,CASGLSGGDQPQHF
.,.,TRBV3-1/TRBV3-2,TRBJ1-6,TGTGCCAGCAGCCGGTCAGGTTATAATTCACCCCTCCACTTT,CASSRSGYNSPLHF
.,.,TRBV6-1,TRBJ1-6,TGTGCCAGCAGTGAAGCGGGGGACTGGTCCCTCCACTTT,CASSEAGDWSLHF
.,.,TRBV14,TRBJ2-1,TGTGCCAGCAGCCTCCTGGGCGGGTCCGGTGTTCAAGAGCAGTTCTTC,CASSLLGGSGVQEQFF
.,.,TRBV10-2,TRBJ2-5,TGCGCCAGCAGCCGAGAGACCCAGTACTTC,CASSRETQYF
.,.,TRBV7-9,TRBJ1-1,TGTGCCAGCAGCTCCCGGGACAACTTTAACACTGAAGCTTTCTTT,CASSSRDNFNTEAFF
.,.,TRBV6-2/TRBV6-3,TRBJ1-1,TGTGCCAGCAGTCGACAGAACACTGAAGCTTTCTTT,CASSRQNTEAFF
.,TRBD2,TRBV29-1,TRBJ2-3,TGCAGCGTCTCGACTAGCGGGAGGGCCCCAGATACGCAGTATTTT,CSVSTSGRAPDTQYF
.,.,TRBV9,TRBJ2-6,TGTGCCAGCAGCCCCCACCAGGTTCCCTCTGGGGCCAACGTCCTGACTTTC,CASSPHQVPSGANVLTF
.,.,TRBV7-2,TRBJ2-1,TGTGCCAGCAGCTTAGTAGTCGGTGAGCAGTTCTTC,CASSLVVGEQFF
.,TRBD1,TRBV11-2,TRBJ1-4,TGTGCCAGCAGCAGAACAGGGGGGGAAGTAGAACTGTTTTTT,CASSRTGGEVELFF
once,TRBD2,TRBV10-3,TRBJ2-5,TGTGCCATCAGGGGGGGGTTGGGGAAAGAGACCCAGTACTTC,CAIRGGLGKETQYF
.,TRBD1,TRBV18,TRBJ1-3,TGTGCCAGCTCACGGGGGACAGGCTTCTCTGGAAACACCATATATTTT,CASSRGTGFSGNTIYF
once,.,TRBV12-3/TRBV12-4,TRBJ2-3,TGTGCCAGCAGTTTGGGCACTACAGATACGCAGTATTTT,CASSLGTTDTQYF
.,TRBD1,TRBV6-5,TRBJ1-2,TGTGCCAGCAACTCCAGGGGGCTCAAAGACTACACCTTC,CASNSRGLKDYTF
.,TRBD1,TRBV7-9,TRBJ2-5,TGTGCCAGCAGCTCCGGGACAGTCGGCGAGACCCAGTACTTC,CASSSGTVGETQYF
.,.,TRBV5-6,TRBJ2-3,TGTGCCAGCAGCATACAGGGCTCAGATACGCAGTATTTT,CASSIQGSDTQYF
once,TRBD1,TRBV5-1,TRBJ1-1,TGCGCCAGCAGCTTGACAGGGGGCGGCACTGAAGCTTTCTTT,CASSLTGGGTEAFF
.,TRBD2,TRBV11-2,TRBJ2-7,TGTGCCAGCATCCCGGGGGGGGTAAGAGGGGCCTACGAGCAGTACTTC,CASIPGGVRGAYEQYF
.,.,TRBV6-2/TRBV6-3,TRBJ2-1,TGTGCCAGCAGTAAATTCAGGGGTAGCTCCTACAATGAGCAGTTCTTC,CASSKFRGSSYNEQFF
few,TRBD2,TRBV24-1,TRBJ2-1,TGTGCCACCAGTGGCGTAGCGGGGGATAATGAGCAGTTCTTC,CATSGVAGDNEQFF
few,TRBD1,TRBV9,TRBJ2-3,TGTGCCAGCAGCGTAGGCCCGGGGACAGGGGGCATAGATACGCAGTATTTT,CASSVGPGTGGIDTQYF
.,.,TRBV4-2,TRBJ2-5,TGTGCCAGCAGCGTCCGGGAGCAAGAGACCCAGTACTTC,CASSVREQETQYF
.,TRBD1,TRBV24-1,TRBJ1-1,TGTGCCACGCAACCTGGACAGGGGAACACTGAAGCTTTCTTT,CATQPGQGNTEAFF
.,.,TRBV28,TRBJ1-5,TGTGCCAGCAGTTTAGGGCAGTTAAAGAATCAGCCCCAGCATTTT,CASSLGQLKNQPQHF
few,.,TRBV4-2,TRBJ1-1,TGTGCCAGCAGTCTCAGGGCAGGGGACACTGAAGCTTTCTTT,CASSLRAGDTEAFF
.,TRBD2,TRBV10-1,TRBJ2-3,TGCGCCAGCAGTGAGTCAGGGCGGGGGTTCACAGATACGCAGTATTTT,CASSESGRGFTDTQYF
.,TRBD1,TRBV2,TRBJ2-2,TGTGCCAGCAAAGAGACAGGGGGCAGCGGGGAGCTGTTTTTT,CASKETGGSGELFF
.,TRBD1,TRBV25-1,TRBJ1-5,TGTGCCAGCAGTGAGGCCGGACAGGGGGCAGGTCAGCCCCAGCATTTT,CASSEAGQGAGQPQHF
.,.,TRBV5-1,TRBJ2-1,TGCGCCAGCAAGCTACGGACAGTCGAGTTTTACAATGAGCAGTTCTTC,CASKLRTVEFYNEQFF
.,TRBD1,TRBV2,TRBJ1-2,TGTGCCAGCAGCGAAGGGGGCGCGCGCTACACCTTC,CASSEGGARYTF
.,TRBD1,TRBV19,TRBJ1-1,TGTGCCAGTAGTACAGAGACAGGGGGTGAAGCTTTCTTT,CASSTETGGEAFF
.,TRBD1,TRBV9,TRBJ2-5,TGTGCCAGCAGCTCGTCAGGGGGCGTAGGGGAGACCCAGTACTTC,CASSSSGGVGETQYF
.,.,TRBV10-3,TRBJ2-3,TGTGCCATCAGTGAAACTCTTACTAGCACAGATACGCAGTATTTT,CAISETLTSTDTQYF
.,TRBD1,TRBV30,TRBJ2-5,TGTGCCTGGAGCGGTAGGGGGCAGCGGGAGACCCAGTACTTC,CAWSGRGQRETQYF